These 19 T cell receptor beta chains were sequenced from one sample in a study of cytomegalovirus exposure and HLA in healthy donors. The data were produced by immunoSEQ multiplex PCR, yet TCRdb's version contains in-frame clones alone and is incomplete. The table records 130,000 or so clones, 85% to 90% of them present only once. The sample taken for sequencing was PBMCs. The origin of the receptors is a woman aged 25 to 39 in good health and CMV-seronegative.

As DNA, the CDR3 is TGTGCCAGCAGCCGACAGGCGATAAACACCGGGGAGCTGTTTTTT. Translated, it gives CASSRQAINTGELFF. The chain combines TRBV5-6 with TRBJ2-2; maybe TRBD1 (6 bases). CDR3 length equals 15 residues. Germline V gene data show CDR1 as SGHDT and CDR2 as YYEEEE. Between the trimmed V and J ends, which lost 4 bases and 2 bases, there was a span of 12 bases. The variable domain in full, with the rest retrieved from reference TRBV5-6 and TRBJ2-2, is DAGVTQSPTHLIKTRGQQVTLRCSPKSGHDTVSWYQQALGQGPQFIFQYYEEEERQRGNFPDRFSGHQFPNYSSELNVNALLLGDSALYLCASSRQAINTGELFFGEGSRLTVL.

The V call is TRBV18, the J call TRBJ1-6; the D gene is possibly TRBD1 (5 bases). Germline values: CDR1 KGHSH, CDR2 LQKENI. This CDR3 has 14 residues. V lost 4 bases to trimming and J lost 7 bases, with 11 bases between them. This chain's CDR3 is CASSQGVGNSPLHF. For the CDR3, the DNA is TGTGCCAGCTCACAAGGGGTTGGGAATTCACCCCTCCACTTT.

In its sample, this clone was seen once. The CDR3 nucleotides read TGCGCCAGCAGCATAGGGACAGGGAGGATGAACACTGAAGCTTTCTTT. It yields the protein CASSIGTGRMNTEAFF. The rearrangement joins TRBV5-1 to TRBJ1-1, with 9 bases lining up with TRBD1. The germline V gene has CDR1 SGHRS and CDR2 YFSETQ. V trimming: 4 bases; J trimming: 0 bases; junction bases outside the gene matches: 7. This CDR3 comprises 16 residues.

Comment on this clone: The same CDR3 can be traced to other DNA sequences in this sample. CDR3: CASSLSDTHQETQYF. The CDR3 DNA reads as TGTGCCAGTAGCCTTAGCGACACACACCAAGAGACCCAGTACTTC. The genes are TRBV5-6 and TRBJ2-5, with D possibly TRBD2 on 5 matching bases. The V gene's germline CDR1 is SGHDT and CDR2 YYEEEE. The CDR3 sequence is 15 residues long. The V and J ends lost 8 bases and 0 bases respectively, with 17 bases between them.

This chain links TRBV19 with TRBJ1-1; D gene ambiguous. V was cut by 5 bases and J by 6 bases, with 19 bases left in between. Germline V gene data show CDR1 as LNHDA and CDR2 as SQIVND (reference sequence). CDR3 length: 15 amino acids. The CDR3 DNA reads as TGTGCCAGTAGTCCTCGGAGCCCTAGTGACGCTGAAGCTTTCTTT. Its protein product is CASSPRSPSDAEAFF.

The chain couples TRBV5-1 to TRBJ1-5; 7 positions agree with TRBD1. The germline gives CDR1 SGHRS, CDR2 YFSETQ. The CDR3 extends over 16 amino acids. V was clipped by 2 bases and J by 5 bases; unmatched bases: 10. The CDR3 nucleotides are TGCGCCAGCAGCTTTGCCCGACAGGGAGGTCATCAGCCCCAGCATTTT. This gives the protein CASSFARQGGHQPQHF.

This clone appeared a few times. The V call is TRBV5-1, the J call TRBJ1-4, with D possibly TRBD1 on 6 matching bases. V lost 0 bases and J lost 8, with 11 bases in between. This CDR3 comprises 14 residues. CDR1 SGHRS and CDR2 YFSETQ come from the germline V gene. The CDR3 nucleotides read TGCGCCAGCAGCTTGGAACAGGGTTCAGAAAAACTGTTTTTT. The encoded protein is CASSLEQGSEKLFF.

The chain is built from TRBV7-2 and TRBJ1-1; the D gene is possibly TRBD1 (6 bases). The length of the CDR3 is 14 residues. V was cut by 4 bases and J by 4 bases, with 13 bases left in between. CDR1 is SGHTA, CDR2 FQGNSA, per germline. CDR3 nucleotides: TGTGCCAGCAGCTCCCAGGGGCCGGGCACTGAAGCTTTCTTT. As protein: CASSSQGPGTEAFF.

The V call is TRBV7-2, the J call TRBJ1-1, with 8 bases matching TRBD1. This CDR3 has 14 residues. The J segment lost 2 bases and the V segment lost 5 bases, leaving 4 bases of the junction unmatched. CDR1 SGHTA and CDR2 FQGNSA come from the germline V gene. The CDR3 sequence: CASSRGQANTEAFF. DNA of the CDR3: TGTGCCAGCAGCCGGGGACAGGCTAACACTGAAGCTTTCTTT.

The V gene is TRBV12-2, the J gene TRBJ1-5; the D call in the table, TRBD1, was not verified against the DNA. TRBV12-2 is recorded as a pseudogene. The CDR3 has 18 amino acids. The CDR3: CASRLVTGQGRSGQPQHF. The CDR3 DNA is TGTGCAAGTCGCTTAGTGACAGGACAAGGGCGGTCAGGTCAGCCCCAGCATTTT.

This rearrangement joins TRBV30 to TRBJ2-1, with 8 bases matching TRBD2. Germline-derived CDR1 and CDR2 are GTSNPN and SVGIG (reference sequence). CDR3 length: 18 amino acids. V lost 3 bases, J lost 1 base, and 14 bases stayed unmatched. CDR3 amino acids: CAWSVSRGAGGSYNEQFF. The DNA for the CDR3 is TGTGCCTGGAGCGTGAGTCGTGGGGCGGGGGGTTCCTACAATGAGCAGTTCTTC.

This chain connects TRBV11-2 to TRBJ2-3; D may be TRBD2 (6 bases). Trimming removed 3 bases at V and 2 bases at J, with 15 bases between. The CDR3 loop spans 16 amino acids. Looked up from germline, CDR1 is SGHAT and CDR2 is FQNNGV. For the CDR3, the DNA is TGTGCCAGCAGCTTTGGGGCGGGGATGCACACAGATACGCAGTATTTT. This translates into CASSFGAGMHTDTQYF.

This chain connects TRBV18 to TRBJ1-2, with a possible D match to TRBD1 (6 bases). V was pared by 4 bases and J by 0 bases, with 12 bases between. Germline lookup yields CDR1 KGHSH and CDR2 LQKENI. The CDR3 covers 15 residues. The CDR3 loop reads CASSRQAETNYGYTF. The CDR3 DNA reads TGTGCCAGCTCACGACAGGCCGAGACTAACTATGGCTACACCTTC.

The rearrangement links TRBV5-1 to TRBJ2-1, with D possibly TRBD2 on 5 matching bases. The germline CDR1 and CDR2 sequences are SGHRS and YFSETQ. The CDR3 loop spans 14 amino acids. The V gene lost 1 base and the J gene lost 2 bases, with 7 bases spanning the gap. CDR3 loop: CASSLRGTYNEQFF. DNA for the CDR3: TGCGCCAGCAGCTTGCGGGGTACCTACAATGAGCAGTTCTTC.

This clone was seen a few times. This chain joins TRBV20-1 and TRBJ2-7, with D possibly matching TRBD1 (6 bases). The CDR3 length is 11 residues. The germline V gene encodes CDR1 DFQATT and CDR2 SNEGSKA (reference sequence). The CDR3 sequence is CRADSNYEQYF. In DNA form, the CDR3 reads TGCAGAGCGGACAGCAACTACGAGCAGTACTTC.

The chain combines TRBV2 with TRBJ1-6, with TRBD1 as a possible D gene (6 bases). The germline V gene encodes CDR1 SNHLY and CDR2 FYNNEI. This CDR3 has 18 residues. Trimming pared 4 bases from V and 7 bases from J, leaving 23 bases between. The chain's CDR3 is CASSAPPTSTGANSPLHF. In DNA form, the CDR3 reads TGTGCCAGCAGTGCTCCTCCAACTTCGACAGGCGCAAATTCACCCCTCCACTTT.

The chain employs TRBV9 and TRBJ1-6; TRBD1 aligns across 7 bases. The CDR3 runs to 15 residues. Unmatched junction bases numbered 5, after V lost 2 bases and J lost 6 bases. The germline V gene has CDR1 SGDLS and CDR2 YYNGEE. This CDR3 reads CASSVNRDSNSPLHF. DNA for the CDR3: TGTGCCAGCAGCGTGAACCGGGACAGTAATTCACCCCTCCACTTT.

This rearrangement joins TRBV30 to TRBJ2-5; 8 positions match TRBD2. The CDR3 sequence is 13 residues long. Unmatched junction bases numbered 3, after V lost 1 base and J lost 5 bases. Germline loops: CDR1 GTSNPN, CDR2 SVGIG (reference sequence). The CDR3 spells CAWSDGGVETQYF. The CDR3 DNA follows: TGTGCCTGGAGTGACGGGGGGGTTGAGACCCAGTACTTC.

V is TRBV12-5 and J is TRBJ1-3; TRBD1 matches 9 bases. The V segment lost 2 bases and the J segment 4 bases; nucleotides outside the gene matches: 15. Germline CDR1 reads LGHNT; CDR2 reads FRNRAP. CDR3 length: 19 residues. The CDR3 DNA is TGTGCTAGTGGTTTGAACACCGGGACAGGGAGATCTTTCGGAAACACCATATATTTT. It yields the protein CASGLNTGTGRSFGNTIYF.